This T cell receptor (beta chain) was profiled in a study of preoperative IRX-2 immunotherapy in early breast cancer. Treatment reported: preoperative locoregional IRX-2 cytokine immunotherapy. This phase Ib study tested locoregional IRX-2 cytokine immunotherapy given before surgery. Measured with immunoSEQ multiplex PCR; TCRdb has only the in-frame clones, and not every one. The table lists around 28,000 clones, 78% of them singletons. The CDR3 is made up of 18 amino acids. Trimming cost V 7 bases and J 0 bases, with 22 bases left between them. CDR1 and CDR2 from the germline V gene are LNHDA and SQIVND (reference sequence).

This chain joins TRBV19 and TRBJ1-5; TRBD1 is a possible D gene (6 bases). This clonotype was sampled from a human donor with breast cancer. Here the sequenced sample was lymph node tissue, taken before IRX-2 immunotherapy. The CDR3 here is CASTATRDTASSNQPQHF. In DNA, the CDR3 is TGTGCCAGTACCGCGACTCGGGACACAGCTTCTAGCAATCAGCCCCAGCATTTT.